This section outlines one T cell receptor (beta chain) sequence together with its context. Libraries were prepared by immunoSEQ multiplex PCR; TCRdb keeps only in-frame clonotypes and omits some of them. The repertoire holds approximately 80,000 clones, with around 95% as singletons. The data belong to a study of T cell changes during pregnancy in multiple sclerosis. CDR1 SGHTA and CDR2 FQGNSA come from the germline V gene. The CDR3 totals 17 residues. V lost 0 bases and J lost 7; bases outside the gene matches: 10. This chain joins TRBV7-2 and TRBJ2-1; the match to TRBD2 covers 9 bases. Specimen: peripheral blood, collected in the second trimester of pregnancy. The TCR originated in a female donor in good health, enrolled as a control in a pregnancy study. CDR3 sequence: CASSLASGGTLGNEQFF. The CDR3 DNA reads as TGTGCCAGCAGCTTAGCTAGCGGGGGAACCCTGGGGAATGAGCAGTTCTTC.